This TCR beta chain was profiled in a study of human T cells and chemical hapten exposure (dated by TCRdb to the early 2020s). Looking at the study overall: The libraries were sequenced as a pool, and the TCR yield per sample differed mostly because of small variations in library volumes within the pool. This study followed changes in the peripheral blood TCR repertoire in vivo during primary and secondary sensitization of alopecia patients to the hapten diphenylcyclopropenone (DPC). Both TCR alpha and TCR beta chains were sequenced from each blood RNA sample.

There are 12 amino acids in the CDR3, from cysteine to phenylalanine inclusive. Of the read, only the CDR3 DNA is kept; its 36 bases are in frame from base 1. CDR1 and CDR2 are drawn from the germline V gene (reference sequence): SSHAT, FNYEAQ. The time point tag for this specimen amounts to: healthy volunteer bleed at 6 weeks. Total RNA was extracted from unfractionated whole blood collected in Tempus Blood RNA tubes. As TCR sequencing controls, five healthy volunteers were used, with blood taken at day 0, 2 weeks and 6 weeks. This clonotype has ten or more counts. Its antigen has not been determined. The junction does not match germline at one end; this may be a read error. The method was RACE. For sequencing, a NextSeq 500 was employed. During library preparation, unique molecular identifiers were attached to individual cDNA molecules so that TCRs could be counted in a quantitative, reproducible way. The authors processed their data as follows. Samples had a median of 95,638 TCRs, with a range from roughly 23,224 to 750,000. The Decombinator software suite was used to annotate V, J and CDR3 in the TCR reads. To make PS versus PT1 abundance plots, every sample was subsampled to the same number of TCRs (28,000). TCRs were defined as expanded if absent before sensitization and observed at least eight times at the 2-week time point. TCRdb's own reprocessing of the public reads used fastp at Q25 and MiXCR and kept productive beta chains. Duplicate CDR3 protein sequences are folded into a single record with the most common DNA and genes. The V and J calls and clone size are TCRdb's, not the authors'. The sample includes 50,000 to 70,000 distinct CDR3 sequences, with approximately 6.5% observed a single time. Around 3.6% of the sample is taken by the ten largest.

Results and caveats for the whole study, not just this receptor: No change with DPC sensitization was found in the number of TCRs above 1 in 1000 frequency, and no evidence of global repertoire structure alterations was found. Repeated subsampling changed both the strength of the expansion versus patch-test correlation and the threshold at which that correlation became significant.

The source is a female donor in good health. Some clones in this sample may be carry-over from other donors' samples. The chain employs TRBV7-7 and TRBJ2-1; the D segment could be TRBD2, given 5 matching bases. The sample consisted of whole blood. This receptor carries the CDR3 CASSRGDNEQFF. The DNA sequence is as follows: TGTGCTAGCAGCCGGGGAGACAATGAGCAGTTCTTC.